This TCR beta chain was retrieved from a study of T cells in Graves' hyperthyroidism and ophthalmopathy. Study findings and constraints: With a median lead of roughly 6.8 months before onset, the model predicted ophthalmopathy. The majority of expanded thyroid clonotypes above 0.001 also appeared in blood.

Exclusion criteria comprised uncontrolled infection, other autoimmune disease, pregnancy or lactation. Diagnoses rested on clinical symptoms, serum thyroxine and TRAb, thyroid ultrasound and orbital computed tomography. Amplified TCR beta CDR3 regions derived from RNA transcripts. An initial round of RT-PCR targeting the TCR CDR3 relied on the HTBI primer set. MiXCR, applied by TCRdb to the multiplex PCR reads, yields one record per CDR3 protein. This repertoire shows about 660,000 distinct CDR3 sequences, 45% found once; its top ten account for less than 9%. Note on this clonotype: Its antigen is unknown.

CDR1 is LNHDA, CDR2 SQIVND, per germline (reference sequence). CDR3 length equals 14 residues. After removal of 4 bases from V and 2 bases from J, the junction contained 4 bases not matched to a gene. The gene calls are TRBV19 and TRBJ2-7, with 8 nucleotides matching TRBD1. The sequence came from an adult man with Graves' disease, either hyperthyroidism or ophthalmopathy (not recorded which). Sequences were obtained from peripheral blood or thyroid tissue (not recorded which). The CDR3 spells CASSSPGQAYEQYF. CDR3 DNA: TGTGCCAGTAGTAGTCCGGGACAGGCCTACGAGCAGTACTTC.